The clone carrying this T cell receptor (beta chain) appeared a few times. The data were obtained in a study of human T cells and chemical hapten exposure. TCRdb independently ran MiXCR on the RACE reads; one entry per CDR3 protein. The sample holds roughly 140,000 distinct CDR3 sequences, about 11% seen once. V was pared by 8 bases and J by 2 bases, with 7 bases of the junction left unmatched. Germline-derived CDR1 and CDR2 are DFQATT and SNEGSKA (reference sequence). The CDR3 has 13 amino acids. Noted time point: patch test 2, 6 weeks after DPC sensitization. Sample treatment: therapeutic diphenylcyclopropenone sensitization with weekly scalp DPC.

This clonotype originated in a woman aged 45-65 years with alopecia areata. Some clones in this sample may be carry-over from other donors' samples. The chain carries TRBV20-1 and TRBJ2-5, with 8 bases fitting TRBD2. Here the sequenced sample was whole blood, taken in connection with sensitization to the hapten diphenylcyclopropenone (DPC). The CDR3 sequence is CSCPGLVQETQYF. In DNA, the CDR3 is TGCAGTTGTCCGGGACTAGTTCAAGAGACCCAGTACTTC.